This TCR beta chain stems from a study of T cell responses to AZD1222 COVID-19 vaccine. About the study: The analysis combined second doses at about 4 or about 12 weeks. Points from the study as a whole: Clonal diversity was possibly underestimated; the donors were predominantly white British and more often female. Just a handful of people given AZD1222 tested seropositive at baseline. Spike-specific TCR repertoires showed rising breadth and depth after two AZD1222 doses.

Only in-frame clones appear in the TCRdb table, and some are missing; sequencing was by immunoSEQ multiplex PCR. The sample gives around 120,000 clones, over 85% of which show up once; less than 2.5% is in the top ten. This clone has just one count. Its antigen is unknown. The sequence was obtained from an adult in good health. The sequenced sample was peripheral blood, obtained on day 0 of AZD1222 vaccination.

In DNA, the CDR3 is TGTGCCAGCAGCGCCTATGGAAACACCATATATTTT. This gives the protein CASSAYGNTIYF. The chain combines TRBV25-1 with TRBJ1-3, with unresolved D. V was shortened by 6 bases and J by 3 bases, with 6 bases between the two germline ends. The germline V gene encodes CDR1 MGHDK and CDR2 SYGVNS. The CDR3 contains 12 residues. The full variable domain, rest sourced from reference TRBV25-1 and TRBJ1-3, is EADIYQTPRYLVIGTGKKITLECSQTMGHDKMYWYQQDPGMELHLIHYSYGVNSTEKGDLSSESTVSRIRTEHFPLTLESARPSHTSQYLCASSAYGNTIYFGEGSWLTVV.